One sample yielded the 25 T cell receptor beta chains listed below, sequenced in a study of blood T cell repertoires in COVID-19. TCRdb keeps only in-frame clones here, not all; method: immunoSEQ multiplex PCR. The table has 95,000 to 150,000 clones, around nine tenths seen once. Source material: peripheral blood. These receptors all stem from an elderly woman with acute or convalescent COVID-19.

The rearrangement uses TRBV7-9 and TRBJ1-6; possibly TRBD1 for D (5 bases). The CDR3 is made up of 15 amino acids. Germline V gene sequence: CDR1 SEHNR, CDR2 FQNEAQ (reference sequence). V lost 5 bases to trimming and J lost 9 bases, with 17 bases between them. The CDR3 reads CASSPPQGYGSPLHF. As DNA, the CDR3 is TGTGCCAGCAGCCCACCCCAGGGATATGGTTCACCCCTCCACTTT. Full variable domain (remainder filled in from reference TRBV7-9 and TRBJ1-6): DTGVSQNPRHKITKRGQNVTFRCDPISEHNRLYWYRQTLGQGPEFLTYFQNEAQLEKSRLLSDRFSAERPKGSFSTLEIQRTEQGDSAMYLCASSPPQGYGSPLHFGNGTRLTVT.

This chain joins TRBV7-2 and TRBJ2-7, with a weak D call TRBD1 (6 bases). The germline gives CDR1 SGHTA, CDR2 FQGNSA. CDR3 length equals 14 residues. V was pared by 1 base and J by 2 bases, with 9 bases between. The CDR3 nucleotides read TGTGCCAGCAGCTTAGAAGAGGGGGCCTACGAGCAGTACTTC. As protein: CASSLEEGAYEQYF.

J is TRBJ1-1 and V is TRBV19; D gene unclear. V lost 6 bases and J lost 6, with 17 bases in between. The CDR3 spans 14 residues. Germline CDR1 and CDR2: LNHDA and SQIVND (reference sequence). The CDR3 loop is CASRSDARVAEAFF. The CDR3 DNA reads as TGTGCCAGTAGGTCGGACGCGAGGGTCGCTGAAGCTTTCTTT.

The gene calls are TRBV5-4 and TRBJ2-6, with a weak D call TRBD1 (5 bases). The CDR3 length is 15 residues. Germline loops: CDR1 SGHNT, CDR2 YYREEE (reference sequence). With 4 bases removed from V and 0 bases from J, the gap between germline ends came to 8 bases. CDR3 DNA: TGTGCCAGCAGCCCAGGGTTCTCTGGGGCCAACGTCCTGACTTTC. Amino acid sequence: CASSPGFSGANVLTF.

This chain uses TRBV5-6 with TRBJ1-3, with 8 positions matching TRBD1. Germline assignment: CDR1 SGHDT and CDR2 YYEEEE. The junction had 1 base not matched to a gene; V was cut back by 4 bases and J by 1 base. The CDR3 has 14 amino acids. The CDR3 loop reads CASSRQGSGNTIYF. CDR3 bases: TGTGCCAGCAGCCGACAGGGGTCTGGAAACACCATATATTTT.

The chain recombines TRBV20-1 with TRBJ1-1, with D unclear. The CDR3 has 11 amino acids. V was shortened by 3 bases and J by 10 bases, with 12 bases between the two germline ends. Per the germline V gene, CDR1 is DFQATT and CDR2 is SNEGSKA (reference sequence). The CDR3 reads CSASGSAGAFF. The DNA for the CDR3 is TGCAGTGCTAGTGGGTCCGCGGGAGCTTTCTTT.

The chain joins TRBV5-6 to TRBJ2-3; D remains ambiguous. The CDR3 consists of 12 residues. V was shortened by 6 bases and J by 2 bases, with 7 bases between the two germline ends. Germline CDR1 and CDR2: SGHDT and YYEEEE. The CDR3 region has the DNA TGTGCCAGCACGAGGTTCACAGATACGCAGTATTTT. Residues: CASTRFTDTQYF.

CDR3 residues: CASSPVWEECRQYRDSPLHF. The CDR3 nucleotides are TGTGCCAGCAGCCCGGTGTGGGAAGAGTGCAGACAGTATCGCGATTCACCCCTCCACTTT. The chain carries TRBV9 and TRBJ1-6, with D possibly matching TRBD1 (5 bases). This CDR3 is 20 amino acids long. V lost 4 bases to trimming and J lost 8 bases, with 31 bases between them. From germline, CDR1 is SGDLS and CDR2 YYNGEE.

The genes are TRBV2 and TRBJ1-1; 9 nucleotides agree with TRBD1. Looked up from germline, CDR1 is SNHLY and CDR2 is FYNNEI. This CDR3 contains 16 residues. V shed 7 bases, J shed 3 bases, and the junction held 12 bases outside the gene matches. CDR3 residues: CASTPGQGLFYTEAFF. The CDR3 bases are TGTGCCAGCACCCCGGGACAGGGATTATTCTACACTGAAGCTTTCTTT.

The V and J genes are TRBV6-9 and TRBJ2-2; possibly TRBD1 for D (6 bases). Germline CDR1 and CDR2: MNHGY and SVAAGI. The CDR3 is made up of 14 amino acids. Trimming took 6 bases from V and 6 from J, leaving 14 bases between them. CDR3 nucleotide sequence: TGTGCCAGCAGGCAGGGGAGAGCGGCCGGGGAGCTGTTTTTT. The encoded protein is CASRQGRAAGELFF.

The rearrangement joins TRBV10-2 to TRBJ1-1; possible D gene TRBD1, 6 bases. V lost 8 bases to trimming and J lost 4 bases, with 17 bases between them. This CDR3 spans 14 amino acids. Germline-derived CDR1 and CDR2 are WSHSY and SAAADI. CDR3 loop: CASASSQGRTEAFF. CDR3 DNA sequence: TGCGCCAGCGCCTCTTCACAGGGTCGCACTGAAGCTTTCTTT.

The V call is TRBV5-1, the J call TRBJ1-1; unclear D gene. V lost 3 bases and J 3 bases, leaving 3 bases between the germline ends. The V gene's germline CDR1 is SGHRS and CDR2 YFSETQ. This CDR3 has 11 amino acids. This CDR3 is CASSSYTEAFF. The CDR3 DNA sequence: TGCGCCAGCAGCTCATACACTGAAGCTTTCTTT.

The CDR3 nucleotides are TGTGCCAGTAAACAGTGGGGTGAGGGACTAGCGGAACTCTACGAGCAGTACTTC. This codes for CASKQWGEGLAELYEQYF. J is TRBJ2-7 and V is TRBV2, with 11 bases identical to TRBD2. The CDR3 spans 18 residues. Looked up from germline, CDR1 is SNHLY and CDR2 is FYNNEI. V trimming: 9 bases; J trimming: 3 bases; junction bases outside the gene matches: 19.

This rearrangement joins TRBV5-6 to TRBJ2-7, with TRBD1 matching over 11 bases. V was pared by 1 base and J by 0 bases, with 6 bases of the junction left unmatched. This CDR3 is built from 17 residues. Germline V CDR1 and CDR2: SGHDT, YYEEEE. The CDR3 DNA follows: TGTGCCAGCAGCTTGAGCCTTGGGACAGGGGGCTCCTACGAGCAGTACTTC. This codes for CASSLSLGTGGSYEQYF.

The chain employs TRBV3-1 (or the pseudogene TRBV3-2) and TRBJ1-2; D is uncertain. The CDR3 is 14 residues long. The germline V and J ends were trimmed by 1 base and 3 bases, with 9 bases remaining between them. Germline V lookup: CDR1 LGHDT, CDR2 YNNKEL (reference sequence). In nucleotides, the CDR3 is TGTGCCAGCAGCCAAGTCCCTCAGGACTATGGCTACACCTTC. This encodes CASSQVPQDYGYTF.

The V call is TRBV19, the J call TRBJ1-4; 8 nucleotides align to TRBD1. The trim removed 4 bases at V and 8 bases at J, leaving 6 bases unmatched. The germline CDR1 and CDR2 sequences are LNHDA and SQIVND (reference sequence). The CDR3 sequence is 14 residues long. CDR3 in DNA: TGTGCCAGTAGTAAGGACAGGGTAGAAGAAAAACTGTTTTTT. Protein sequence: CASSKDRVEEKLFF. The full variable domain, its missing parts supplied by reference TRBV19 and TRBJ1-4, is DGGITQSPKYLFRKEGQNVTLSCEQNLNHDAMYWYRQDPGQGLRLIYYSQIVNDFQKGDIAEGYSVSREKKESFPLTVTSAQKNPTAFYLCASSKDRVEEKLFFGSGTQLSVL.

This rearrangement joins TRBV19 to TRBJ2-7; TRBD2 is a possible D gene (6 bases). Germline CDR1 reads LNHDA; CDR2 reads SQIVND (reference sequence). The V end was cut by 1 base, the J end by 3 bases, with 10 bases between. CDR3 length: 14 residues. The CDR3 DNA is TGTGCCAGTAGTATAGGCGGGACCTTCTACGAGCAGTACTTC. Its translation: CASSIGGTFYEQYF.

The chain's CDR3 is CASSEDSNYYEQYF. CDR3 coding DNA: TGTGCCAGCTCGGAGGACAGTAATTACTACGAGCAGTACTTC. V is TRBV18 and J is TRBJ2-7, with TRBD1 as a possible D gene (6 bases). Germline CDR1 and CDR2: KGHSH and LQKENI. V lost 6 bases, J lost 3 bases, and 15 bases lay in between. The CDR3 runs 14 residues.

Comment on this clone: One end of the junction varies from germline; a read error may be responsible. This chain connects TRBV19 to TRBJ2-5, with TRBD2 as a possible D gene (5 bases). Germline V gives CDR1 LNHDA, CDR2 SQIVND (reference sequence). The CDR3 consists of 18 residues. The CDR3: CASSISVWTGRVQGTQYF. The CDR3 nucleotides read TGTGCCAGTAGTATATCAGTGTGGACGGGAAGGGTCCAAGGGACCCAGTACTTC. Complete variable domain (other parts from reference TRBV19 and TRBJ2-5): DGGITQSPKYLFRKEGQNVTLSCEQNLNHDAMYWYRQDPGQGLRLIYYSQIVNDFQKGDIAEGYSVSREKKESFPLTVTSAQKNPTAFYLCASSISVWTGRVQGTQYFGPGTRLLVL.

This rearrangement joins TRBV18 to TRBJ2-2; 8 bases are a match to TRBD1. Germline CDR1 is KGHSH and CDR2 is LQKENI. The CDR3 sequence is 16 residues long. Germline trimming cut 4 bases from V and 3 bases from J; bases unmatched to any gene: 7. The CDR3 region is CASSRIDRGDTGELFF. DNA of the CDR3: TGTGCCAGCTCACGAATCGACAGGGGTGACACCGGGGAGCTGTTTTTT. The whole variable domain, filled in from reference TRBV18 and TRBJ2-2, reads NAGVMQNPRHLVRRRGQEARLRCSPMKGHSHVYWYRQLPEEGLKFMVYLQKENIIDESGMPKERFSAEFPKEGPSILRIQQVVRGDSAAYFCASSRIDRGDTGELFFGEGSRLTVL.

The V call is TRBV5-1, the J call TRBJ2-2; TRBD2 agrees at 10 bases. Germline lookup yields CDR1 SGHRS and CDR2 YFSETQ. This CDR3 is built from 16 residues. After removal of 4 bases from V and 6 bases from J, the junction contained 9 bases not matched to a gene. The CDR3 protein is CASSPQASGSSGELFF. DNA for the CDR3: TGCGCCAGCAGCCCCCAGGCTAGCGGGAGTTCCGGGGAGCTGTTTTTT.

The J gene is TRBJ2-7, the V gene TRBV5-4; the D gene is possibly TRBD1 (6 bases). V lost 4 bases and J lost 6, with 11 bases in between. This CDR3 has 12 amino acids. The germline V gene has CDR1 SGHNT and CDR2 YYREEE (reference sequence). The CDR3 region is CASSPGTLEQYF. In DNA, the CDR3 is TGTGCCAGCAGCCCCGGGACACTCGAGCAGTACTTC.

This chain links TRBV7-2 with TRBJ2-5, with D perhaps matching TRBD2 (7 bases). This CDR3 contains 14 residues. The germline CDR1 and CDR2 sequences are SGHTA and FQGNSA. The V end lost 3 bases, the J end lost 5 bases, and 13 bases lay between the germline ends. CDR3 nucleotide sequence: TGTGCCAGCAGCTTGGGGGGGGCCAGTGAGACCCAGTACTTC. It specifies CASSLGGASETQYF.

CDR3 sequence reads: CASSFGAGGGNQPQHF. The CDR3 DNA reads as TGTGCCAGCAGCTTTGGGGCAGGCGGGGGAAATCAGCCCCAGCATTTT. The chain employs TRBV5-4 and TRBJ1-5; tentative D call: TRBD1 (5 bases). Looked up from germline, CDR1 is SGHNT and CDR2 is YYREEE (reference sequence). This CDR3 is 16 amino acids long. V was cut by 2 bases and J by 4 bases, with 16 bases left in between.

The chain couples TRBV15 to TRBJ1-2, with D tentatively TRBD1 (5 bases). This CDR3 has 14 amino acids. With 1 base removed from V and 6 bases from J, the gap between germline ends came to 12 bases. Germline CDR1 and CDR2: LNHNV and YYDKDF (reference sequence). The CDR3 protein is CATSRGSAGNGYTF. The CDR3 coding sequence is TGTGCCACCAGCAGAGGGAGCGCAGGGAATGGCTACACCTTC.